This is a list of T cell receptor beta chains from one sample in a study of T cells expressing NK-cell markers. TCRdb re-analyzed the 5' RACE reads; it lists each CDR3 protein once, without DNA. Recorded for this sample: 350,000 to 400,000 distinct CDR3 sequences. The specimen sequenced was blood T cells: a sorted CD56 or NKG2C T cell subset, CD4+ or CD8+ T cells, or bulk PBMC T cells (not recorded which). These receptors all stem from a woman in her 50s in good health. Each CDR3 is given with its conserved first and last residue. The order of the fields is CDR3 length, V gene, J gene, CDR3 protein.

length: 16; V: TRBV4-1; J: TRBJ2-1; CDR3: CASSQVSSGLVGEQFF
length: 16; V: TRBV20-1; J: TRBJ2-4; CDR3: CSAVGTSGRAKNIQYF
length: 14; V: TRBV12-3/TRBV12-4; J: TRBJ1-1; CDR3: CASSLEILNTEAFF
length: 15; V: TRBV14; J: TRBJ2-5; CDR3: CASSQVGTGGETQYF
length: 15; V: TRBV5-5; J: TRBJ2-2; CDR3: CASSLSGPRIGELFF
length: 15; V: TRBV3-1; J: TRBJ2-4; CDR3: CASSQGREGRNIQYF
length: 18; V: TRBV6-2/TRBV6-3; J: TRBJ2-1; CDR3: CASSYSVAGGSNGNEQFF
length: 16; V: TRBV25-1; J: TRBJ2-3; CDR3: CASSDERSVGADTQYF
length: 14; V: TRBV13; J: TRBJ1-2; CDR3: CASSLGDGTGSYTF
length: 19; V: TRBV5-1; J: TRBJ2-1; CDR3: CASSLALKAGTRLHNEQFF
length: 14; V: TRBV7-2; J: TRBJ2-1; CDR3: CASSQAQGGNEQFF
length: 13; V: TRBV6-2/TRBV6-3; J: TRBJ2-1; CDR3: CASGLAAHNEQFF
length: 14; V: TRBV7-2; J: TRBJ2-1; CDR3: CASSLAWERNEQFF
length: 14; V: TRBV12-3/TRBV12-4; J: TRBJ2-1; CDR3: CASKAGARYNEQFF
length: 15; V: TRBV6-2/TRBV6-3; J: TRBJ1-2; CDR3: CASSYRPTLPYGYTF
length: 14; V: TRBV21-1; J: TRBJ2-2; CDR3: CASSPRPRPGELFF
length: 16; V: TRBV5-1; J: TRBJ2-3; CDR3: CASSSGLAGGPGTQYF
length: 20; V: TRBV5-1; J: TRBJ2-1; CDR3: CASSSDRRTSGLASYNEQFF
length: 15; V: TRBV12-3/TRBV12-4; J: TRBJ2-7; CDR3: CASRPGTSYTYEQYF
length: 15; V: TRBV15; J: TRBJ1-2; CDR3: CATSRDSGHRGGGTF
length: 16; V: TRBV28; J: TRBJ2-1; CDR3: CASSESRDSVYNEQFF
length: 13; V: TRBV6-1; J: TRBJ1-2; CDR3: CASMTISNYGYTF
length: 13; V: TRBV5-1; J: TRBJ2-3; CDR3: CASSPNQADTQYF
length: 15; V: TRBV5-1; J: TRBJ1-1; CDR3: CASSFGSRINTEAFF
length: 17; V: TRBV6-5; J: TRBJ2-2; CDR3: CASSYSIGLAYTGELFF
length: 12; V: TRBV12-3/TRBV12-4; J: TRBJ2-3; CDR3: CASKPGLYTQYF
length: 13; V: TRBV10-1; J: TRBJ2-2; CDR3: CASSFGLGGELFF
length: 17; V: TRBV20-1; J: TRBJ2-3; CDR3: CSARDVSGRGNTDTQYF
length: 13; V: TRBV5-1; J: TRBJ2-1; CDR3: CASSPGRNNEQFF
length: 15; V: TRBV6-5; J: TRBJ2-7; CDR3: CASSRRGGSLYEQYF
length: 16; V: TRBV14; J: TRBJ1-2; CDR3: CASSQDGGPRSNGYTF
length: 16; V: TRBV27; J: TRBJ1-6; CDR3: CASSLFWTGGNSPLHF
length: 15; V: TRBV7-9; J: TRBJ2-1; CDR3: CASSSRDVKVDEQFF
length: 15; V: TRBV24-1; J: TRBJ2-1; CDR3: CATSDPTSIVNEQFF
length: 15; V: TRBV12-3/TRBV12-4; J: TRBJ2-1; CDR3: CASSLLGLSYNEQFF
length: 17; V: TRBV15; J: TRBJ2-3; CDR3: CATSRPRGADGTDTQYF
length: 13; V: TRBV27; J: TRBJ1-4; CDR3: CASSHGVREKLFF
length: 14; V: TRBV20-1; J: TRBJ1-5; CDR3: CSATRTDSNQPQHF
length: 17; V: TRBV7-9; J: TRBJ2-1; CDR3: CASSSTRTGGTDNEQFF
length: 17; V: TRBV12-3/TRBV12-4; J: TRBJ2-3; CDR3: CASSPLSGLRYTDTQYF
length: 14; V: TRBV6-5; J: TRBJ2-7; CDR3: CASSYAHSHYEQYF
length: 16; V: TRBV5-1; J: TRBJ1-2; CDR3: CASSLVSGAVYESYTF
length: 14; V: TRBV5-1; J: TRBJ2-5; CDR3: CASSLASREETQYF
length: 12; V: TRBV29-1; J: TRBJ2-1; CDR3: CSAEVVGYEQFF